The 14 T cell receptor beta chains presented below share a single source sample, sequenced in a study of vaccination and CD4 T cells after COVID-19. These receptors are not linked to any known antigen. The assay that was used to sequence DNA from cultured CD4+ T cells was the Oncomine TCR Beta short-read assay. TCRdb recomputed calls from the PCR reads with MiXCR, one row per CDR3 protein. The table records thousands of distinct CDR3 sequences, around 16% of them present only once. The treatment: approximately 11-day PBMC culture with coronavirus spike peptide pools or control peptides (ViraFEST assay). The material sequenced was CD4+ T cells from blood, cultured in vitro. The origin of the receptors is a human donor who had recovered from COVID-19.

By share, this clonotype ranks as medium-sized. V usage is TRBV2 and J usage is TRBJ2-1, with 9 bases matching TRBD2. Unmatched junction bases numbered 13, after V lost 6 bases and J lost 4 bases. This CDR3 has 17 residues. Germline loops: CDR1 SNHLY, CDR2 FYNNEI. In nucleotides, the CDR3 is TGTGCCAGCAGCCCCCTTAGCGGGGGCGACCTTTACAATGAGCAGTTCTTC. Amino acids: CASSPLSGGDLYNEQFF.

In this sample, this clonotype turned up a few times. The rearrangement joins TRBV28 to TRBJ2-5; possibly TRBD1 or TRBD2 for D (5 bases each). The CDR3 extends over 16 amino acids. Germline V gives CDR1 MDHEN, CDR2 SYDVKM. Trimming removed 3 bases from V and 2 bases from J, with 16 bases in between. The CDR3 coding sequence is TGTGCCAGCAGTTTTAGGGGCCGAGGGGTACAAGAGACCCAGTACTTC. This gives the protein CASSFRGRGVQETQYF.

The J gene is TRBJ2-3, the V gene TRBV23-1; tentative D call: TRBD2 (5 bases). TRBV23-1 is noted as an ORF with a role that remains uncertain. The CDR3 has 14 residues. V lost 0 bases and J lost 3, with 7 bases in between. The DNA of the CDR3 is TGCGCCAGCAGTCAATCGGTAGCGACAGATACGCAGTATTTT. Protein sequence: CASSQSVATDTQYF.

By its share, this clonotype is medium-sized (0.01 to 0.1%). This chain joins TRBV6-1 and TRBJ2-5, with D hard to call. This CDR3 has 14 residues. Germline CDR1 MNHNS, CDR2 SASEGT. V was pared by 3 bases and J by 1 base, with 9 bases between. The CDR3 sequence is CASSEVASQETQYF. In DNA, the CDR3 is TGTGCCAGCAGTGAGGTGGCTAGCCAAGAGACCCAGTACTTC.

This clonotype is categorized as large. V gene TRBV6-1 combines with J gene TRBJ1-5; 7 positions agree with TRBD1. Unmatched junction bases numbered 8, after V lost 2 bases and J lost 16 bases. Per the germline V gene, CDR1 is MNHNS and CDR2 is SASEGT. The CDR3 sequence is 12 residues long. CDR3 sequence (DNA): TGTGCCAGCAGTGAACCTCCGACAGGGAACCATTTT. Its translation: CASSEPPTGNHF.

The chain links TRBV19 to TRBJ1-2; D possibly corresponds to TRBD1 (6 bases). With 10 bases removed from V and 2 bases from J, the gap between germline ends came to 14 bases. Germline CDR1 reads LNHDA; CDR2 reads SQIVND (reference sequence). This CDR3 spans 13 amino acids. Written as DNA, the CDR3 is TGTGCCACGACGGACAGAACAAACTATGGCTACACCTTC. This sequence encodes CATTDRTNYGYTF.

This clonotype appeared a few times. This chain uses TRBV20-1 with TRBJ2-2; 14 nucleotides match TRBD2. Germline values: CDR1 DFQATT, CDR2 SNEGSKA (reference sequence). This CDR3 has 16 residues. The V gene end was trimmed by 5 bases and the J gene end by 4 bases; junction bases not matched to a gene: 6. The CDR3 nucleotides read TGCAGTGCTCCGACTAGCGGGGGGGCGGGCACCGGGGAGCTGTTTTTT. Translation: CSAPTSGGAGTGELFF.

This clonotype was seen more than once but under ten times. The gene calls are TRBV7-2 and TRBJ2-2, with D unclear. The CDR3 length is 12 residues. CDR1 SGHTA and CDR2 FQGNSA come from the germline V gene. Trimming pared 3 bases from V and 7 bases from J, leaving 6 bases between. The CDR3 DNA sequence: TGTGCCAGCAGCTTTGTCGGCGGGGAGCTGTTTTTT. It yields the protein CASSFVGGELFF. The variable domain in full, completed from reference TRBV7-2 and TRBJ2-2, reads GAGVSQSPSNKVTEKGKDVELRCDPISGHTALYWYRQSLGQGLEFLIYFQGNSAPDKSGLPSDRFSAERTGGSVSTLTIQRTQQEDSAVYLCASSFVGGELFFGEGSRLTVL.

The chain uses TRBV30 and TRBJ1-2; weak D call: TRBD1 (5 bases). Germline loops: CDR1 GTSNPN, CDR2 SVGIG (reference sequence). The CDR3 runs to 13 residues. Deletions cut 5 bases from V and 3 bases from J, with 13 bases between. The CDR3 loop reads CAWGGTTDYGYTF. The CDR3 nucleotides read TGTGCCTGGGGTGGGACTACAGACTATGGCTACACCTTC.

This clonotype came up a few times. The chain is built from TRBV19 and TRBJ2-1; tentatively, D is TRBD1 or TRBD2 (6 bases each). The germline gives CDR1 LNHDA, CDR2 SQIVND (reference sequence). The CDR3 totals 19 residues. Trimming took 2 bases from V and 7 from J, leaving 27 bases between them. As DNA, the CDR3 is TGTGCCAGTAGTATAATGAGGGGGTTTCTCGGGGGCGGGCGAAATGAGCAGTTCTTC. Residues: CASSIMRGFLGGGRNEQFF.

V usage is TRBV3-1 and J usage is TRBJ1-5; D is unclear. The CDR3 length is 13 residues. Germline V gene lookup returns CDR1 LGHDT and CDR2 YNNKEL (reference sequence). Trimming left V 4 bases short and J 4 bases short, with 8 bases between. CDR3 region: CASSPSTNQPQHF. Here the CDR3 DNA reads TGTGCCAGCAGCCCTTCTACAAATCAGCCCCAGCATTTT.

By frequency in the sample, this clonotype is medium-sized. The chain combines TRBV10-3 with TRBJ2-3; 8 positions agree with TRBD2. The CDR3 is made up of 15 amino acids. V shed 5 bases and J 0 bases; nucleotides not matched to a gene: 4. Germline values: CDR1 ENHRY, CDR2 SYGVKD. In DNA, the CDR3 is TGTGCCATCAGTTCTCGGACTAGCAGCACAGATACGCAGTATTTT. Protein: CAISSRTSSTDTQYF.

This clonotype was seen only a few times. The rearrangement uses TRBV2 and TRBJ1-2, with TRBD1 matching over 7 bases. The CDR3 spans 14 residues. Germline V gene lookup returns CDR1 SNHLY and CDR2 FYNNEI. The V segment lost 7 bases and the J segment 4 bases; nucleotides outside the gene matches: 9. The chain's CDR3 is CASIVRGAGYGYTF. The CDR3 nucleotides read TGTGCCAGCATAGTCAGGGGGGCTGGCTATGGCTACACCTTC.

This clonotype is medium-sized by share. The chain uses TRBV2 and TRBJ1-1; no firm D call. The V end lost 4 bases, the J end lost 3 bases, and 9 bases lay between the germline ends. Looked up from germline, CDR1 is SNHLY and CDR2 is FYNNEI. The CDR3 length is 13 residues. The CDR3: CASSGTRDTEAFF. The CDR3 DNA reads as TGTGCCAGCAGTGGTACTCGGGACACTGAAGCTTTCTTT.